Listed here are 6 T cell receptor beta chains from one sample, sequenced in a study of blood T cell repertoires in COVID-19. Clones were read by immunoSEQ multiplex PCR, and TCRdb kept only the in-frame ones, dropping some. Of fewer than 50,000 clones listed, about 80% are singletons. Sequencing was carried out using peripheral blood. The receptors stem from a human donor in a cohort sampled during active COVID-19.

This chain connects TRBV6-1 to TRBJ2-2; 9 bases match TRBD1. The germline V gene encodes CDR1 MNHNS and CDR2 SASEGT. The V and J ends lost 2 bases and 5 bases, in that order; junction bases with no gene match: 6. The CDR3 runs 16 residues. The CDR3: CASSEMDRGWTGELFF. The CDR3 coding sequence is TGTGCCAGCAGTGAAATGGACAGGGGATGGACCGGGGAGCTGTTTTTT.

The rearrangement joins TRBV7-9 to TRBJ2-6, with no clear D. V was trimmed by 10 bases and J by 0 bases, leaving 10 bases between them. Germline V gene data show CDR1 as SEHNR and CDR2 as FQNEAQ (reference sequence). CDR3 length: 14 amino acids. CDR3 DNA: TGTGCCAAAACTATAGGCTCTGGGGCCAACGTCCTGACTTTC. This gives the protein CAKTIGSGANVLTF.

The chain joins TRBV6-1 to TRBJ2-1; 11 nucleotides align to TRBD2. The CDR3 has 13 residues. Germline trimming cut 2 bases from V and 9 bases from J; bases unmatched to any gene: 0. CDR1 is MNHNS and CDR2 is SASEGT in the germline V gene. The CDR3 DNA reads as TGTGCCAGCAGTGAACTAGCGGGGGGTGAGCAGTTCTTC. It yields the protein CASSELAGGEQFF.

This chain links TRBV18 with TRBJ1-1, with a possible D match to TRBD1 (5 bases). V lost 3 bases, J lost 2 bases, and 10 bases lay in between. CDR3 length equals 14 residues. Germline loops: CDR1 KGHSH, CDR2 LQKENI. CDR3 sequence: CASSPGGGNTEAFF. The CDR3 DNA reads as TGTGCCAGCTCACCGGGGGGGGGAAACACTGAAGCTTTCTTT.

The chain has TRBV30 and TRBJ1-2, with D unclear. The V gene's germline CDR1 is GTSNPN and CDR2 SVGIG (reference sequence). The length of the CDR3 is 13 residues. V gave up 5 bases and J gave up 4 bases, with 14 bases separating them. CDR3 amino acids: CAWVGGRGYGYTF. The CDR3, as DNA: TGTGCCTGGGTGGGAGGGAGAGGCTATGGCTACACCTTC.

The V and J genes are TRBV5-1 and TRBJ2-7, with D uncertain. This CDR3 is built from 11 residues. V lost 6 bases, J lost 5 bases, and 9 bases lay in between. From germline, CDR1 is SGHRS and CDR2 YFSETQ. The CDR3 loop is CASKQSNEQYF. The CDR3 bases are TGCGCCAGCAAACAGTCTAACGAGCAGTACTTC.